This T cell receptor beta chain was profiled in a study of cytomegalovirus exposure and HLA in healthy donors (dated by TCRdb to 2015 to 2018). As for the study more broadly: An earlier analysis of approximately 640 of the donors reported approximately 270 Gb of sequence data and around 120 million unique TCR beta sequences from some 180 million T cells. An early release covering roughly 600 HLA-typed donors comprised approximately 290 gigabases of sequencing data and around 86 million unique TCR sequences. The genetic ancestry cluster associated with self-reported Caucasian donors included 70% to 85% of the 300 to 400 genotyped donors. The study aimed to test whether cataloging public T cell receptors could reveal signatures of past pathogen exposure. Using immunosequencing, the study profiled T cell repertoires from fewer than 700 subjects and related those repertoires to cytomegalovirus serostatus. Along with the roughly 700-subject first cohort, a separate validation cohort of over a hundred different subjects was used. To predict cytomegalovirus infection status, the study combined high-throughput TCR immunosequencing, statistical association of individual TCRs with disease status, and machine learning. In a later analysis, previously published TCR beta repertoires from several hundred donors were re-analyzed and high-resolution HLA genotyping was added so that TCR occurrence patterns could be studied. Rather than drawing on any new phenotypic data, the later analysis identified candidate immune exposures from TCR beta sequences and the way those sequences occurred across donors. To decide whether each TCR beta V gene segment behaved as functional or pseudogenic, an earlier analysis of fewer than 750 of the donors relied on high-throughput TCR beta sequencing. Donor age, sex, ethnicity and CMV serostatus were collected together with the repertoire data. In a later genetic analysis, genome-wide SNP genotypes for about 65% of the roughly 670 donors were used, and that subset was treated as a discovery cohort. All discovery cohort repertoires had been generated on a single sequencing platform. Both class I and class II loci were covered by HLA typing, at four-digit resolution. The number of typed donors differed by locus: roughly 629-630 for A, B, C, DRB1 and DQB1; approximately 540 for DQA1; approximately 610 for DPA1; and 450 to 480 for DPB1. Roughly 5 DR-DQ haplotypes were handled as single units for association and clustering, since linkage in the cohort was strong. On average, roughly 200,000 unique TCR beta nucleotide sequences were sequenced per donor among a few hundred genotyped donors of the cohort, with 15% to 20% of those sequences being non-productive. Summary of the overall study and its limitations: Compared with the approximately 720-donor mean, donors in an Asian-associated ancestry cluster had fewer N-insertions in productive TCRs, according to a later genetic analysis. A later analysis reported that several top co-occurrence clusters appeared linked to parvovirus B19, influenza, CMV and Epstein-Barr virus. Immune exposure information for the cohort was limited to CMV serostatus. In this cohort, only TCR beta chains were sequenced, and detectable features were limited by the absence of alpha or paired-chain data. Specific HLA alleles were associated with roughly 16,000 TCR beta sequences at a false discovery rate of 0.05 in a later analysis. A later analysis found that TCR association rates varied across HLA loci, with DRB1 alleles showing the most associated TCRs and HLA-C alleles the fewest. Some IMGT-functional V segments, including TRBV6-2 and TRBV6-3, could not be told apart with the 87-base-pair reads, so those segments were excluded. Linkage disequilibrium might explain the correlated functional status among segregating V segments, but an unknown experimental factor could not be excluded. A further reported finding was that TCR beta sequences accurately predicted the HLA-A and HLA-B alleles for most subjects in the first cohort. The study gave a list of some 150 TCR beta chains associated with cytomegalovirus. It was suggested by the authors that the approach could potentially be generalized to other disease states and immunological phenotypes. Assigning TCR associations to individual alleles was difficult when HLA alleles, especially DR and DQ, strongly co-occurred. Because HLA typing was unavailable for some donors at each locus, only the typed subset was used in association tests. A cluster of highly shared sequence variants was judged likely to be a technical artifact of the sequencing pipeline. A later analysis found that HLA-associated TCR beta chains were more clonally expanded and had lower generation probabilities than equally common non-associated chains. V-gene and J-gene trimming of TCR beta chains was associated with a missense DCLRE1C variant in a later genetic analysis, and the association was replicated in an independent cohort. A later analysis found that most CMV-associated TCR beta chains appeared HLA-restricted, with HLA associations seemingly driven largely by CMV exposure. A few of the identified cytomegalovirus-associated TCR beta chains were confirmed in vitro to be specific for cytomegalovirus antigens. In an earlier analysis of about 550 of the donors, most TCR beta V segments were observed in productive rearrangements about 90% or about 30% of the time, broadly matching IMGT annotations. Most TCR sequences were observed very rarely across donors, whereas some public TCRs were present in many individuals. Over 15 rarely observed V segments, including chromosome 9 orphons, were excluded from the earlier analysis of some 590 of the donors because counts were too low. The classifier was reported to diagnose cytomegalovirus status with high specificity and sensitivity in both the original and validation cohorts. Roughly uniform sequencing depth across donors was assumed in presence/absence analyses, although this assumption may not hold.

Note on this clone: The target of this receptor is not known. Base quality data are lacking; no much larger clone is found one base away.

In total, roughly 670 healthy bone marrow donors made up the cohort. At the time of sampling, all cohort members were nominally healthy, though unrecorded immune exposures were likely present. The donor was CMV seronegative and belonged to the group of 350 to 400 seronegative cohort members. Each donor provided a peripheral blood sample, and peripheral blood mononuclear cells were used for TCR beta sequencing. The Qiagen DNeasy Blood Extraction Kit was used to extract genomic DNA from the blood cell samples. Library prep was done by the immunoSEQ multiplex PCR assay. For the multiplex PCR, a mixture combining 60 forward primers for TCR Vbeta segments and 13 reverse primers for TCR Jbeta segments was used. The CDR3 region of rearranged TCR beta genes was amplified from genomic DNA with a multiplex PCR assay. The amplified TCR beta libraries were sequenced on the Illumina HiSeq System as 87-base-pair reads. On the authors' methods: A later analysis tallied around 80 million unique TCR beta chains across the roughly 610 repertoires, and approximately 9.9 million of those chains were shared by two or more donors. A nearest-neighbor algorithm error-corrected the raw reads and collapsed the reads into unique sequences, merging closely related sequences to remove PCR and sequencing errors. Alignment of CDR3 sequences to IMGT reference sequences was used to assign V, D and J gene segments. For a sequence to be retained, a match of at least six nucleotides to both a V gene segment and a J gene segment was required. A rearrangement counted as productive if the CDR3 had no stop codons and remained in frame with V and J, and every other rearrangement counted as non-productive. CDR3 was defined by IMGT convention, running from the second conserved V-encoded cysteine to the conserved J-encoded phenylalanine. In an earlier analysis of more than 550 of the donors, sequences lacking an unambiguous match to a single V gene segment were excluded. In an earlier analysis of roughly 600 of the donors, a V segment was called functional when productive rearrangements were above 56.7%, and segregating when the standard deviation between donors exceeded 5%. A statistical classification framework was built for diagnosing cytomegalovirus status from the catalog of TCR beta chain sequences. In a later analysis, V and J genes were assigned by comparing TCR nucleotide sequences against IMGT/GENE-DB human TR gene sequences. Using the TCRdist pipeline, a later analysis assigned CDR3 sequences along with most-parsimonious VDJ recombination scenarios. In a later analysis, each TCR beta chain was defined by its CDR3 amino acid sequence together with its V-gene family, and reads lacking a unique V-gene family were excluded. To address suspected cross-contamination and a sequencing artifact, a later analysis removed roughly 580 highly shared, low-generation-probability nucleotide sequences. For each public chain, a later analysis derived a clonal expansion index from normalized ranks of inferred template counts within each repertoire. A later analysis computed generation probabilities with a VDJ recombination model fitted to out-of-frame rearrangements, and checked the results against IGoR. In a later analysis, TCR-TCR, TCR-HLA and TCR-CMV co-occurrence was scored with hypergeometric tests, and a repertoire-size bias correction was applied to TCR pairs. A later analysis estimated false discovery rates by permuting HLA or CMV assignments 20 times. In a later analysis, co-occurring TCRs were grouped with DBSCAN, and TCRdist sequence similarity was added when clustering was performed within HLA-allele-positive subsets. Repertoires with fewer than 30,000 or more than 120,000 public chains, plus five repertoires with anomalous nucleotide sharing, were excluded from co-occurrence clustering. Not all clones reach the TCRdb copy of this immuneACCESS table, which keeps in-frame sequences only. Checked studies attribute under half of the gap to unresolved V genes and leave the rest unexplained. That table is the source of V, J and clone size, and D and trimming were worked out from the DNA. The sample records 150,000 or so clones, 75% of which are singletons. Of the sample, around 2.6% falls within the top ten clones.

Measured from the cysteine to the phenylalanine, the CDR3 is 16 residues long. Left in the record is the CDR3 DNA by itself, 48 bases read in frame from the first base. The TCR originated in a female donor in good health and CMV-seronegative. Recombination connected TRBV1 to TRBJ2-4; TRBD2 was called by the table and not checked on the DNA. TRBV1 is a listed pseudogene. The sample was PBMCs. The CDR3 is CTSSQLLYLAKNIQYF. The sequenced DNA is TGCACCAGCAGCCAGCTATTGTATCTAGCCAAAAACATTCAGTACTTC.